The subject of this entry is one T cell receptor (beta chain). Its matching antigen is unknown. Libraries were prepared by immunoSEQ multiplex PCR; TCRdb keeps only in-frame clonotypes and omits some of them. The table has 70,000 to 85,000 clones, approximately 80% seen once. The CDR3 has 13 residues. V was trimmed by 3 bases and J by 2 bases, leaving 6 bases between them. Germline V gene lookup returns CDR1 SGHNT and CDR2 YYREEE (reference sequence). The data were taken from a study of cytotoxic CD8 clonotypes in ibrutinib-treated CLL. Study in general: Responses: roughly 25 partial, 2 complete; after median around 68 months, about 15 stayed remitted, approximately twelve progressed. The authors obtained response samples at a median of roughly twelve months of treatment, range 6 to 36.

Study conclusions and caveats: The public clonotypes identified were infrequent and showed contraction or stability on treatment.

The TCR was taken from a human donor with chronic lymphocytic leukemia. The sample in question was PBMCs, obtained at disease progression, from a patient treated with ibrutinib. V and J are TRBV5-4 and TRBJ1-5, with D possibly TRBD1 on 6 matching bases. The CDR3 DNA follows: TGTGCCAGCAGCTCAGGGGGCAATCAGCCCCAGCATTTT. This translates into CASSSGGNQPQHF.